This T cell receptor beta chain was recorded in a study of post-analysis software for immune sequencing data. Each TCR beta cDNA library carried unique molecular identifiers. Each CDR3 protein gets one entry after TCRdb re-called the PCR reads with MiXCR. This table has about 160,000 distinct CDR3 sequences, 30% to 45% appearing once. Study observations and caveats: People with multiple sclerosis had a significantly lower normalized Chao1 diversity than controls did.

The germline gives CDR1 SGHVS, CDR2 FQNEAQ. CDR3 length equals 15 residues. The ends lost 5 bases at V and 8 bases at J; junction bases unmatched: 12. About this clonotype: Antigen specificity is unknown.

The input for sequencing was blood, taken after autologous hematopoietic stem cell transplantation. This receptor was taken from a girl between 5 and 17 years old with multiple sclerosis. The chain combines TRBV7-8 with TRBJ2-1, with 7 bases aligning to TRBD2. The CDR3 DNA follows: TGTGCCAGCAGCGTCCGGGACTACCCCGACCATGAGCAGTTCTTC. Translation: CASSVRDYPDHEQFF.